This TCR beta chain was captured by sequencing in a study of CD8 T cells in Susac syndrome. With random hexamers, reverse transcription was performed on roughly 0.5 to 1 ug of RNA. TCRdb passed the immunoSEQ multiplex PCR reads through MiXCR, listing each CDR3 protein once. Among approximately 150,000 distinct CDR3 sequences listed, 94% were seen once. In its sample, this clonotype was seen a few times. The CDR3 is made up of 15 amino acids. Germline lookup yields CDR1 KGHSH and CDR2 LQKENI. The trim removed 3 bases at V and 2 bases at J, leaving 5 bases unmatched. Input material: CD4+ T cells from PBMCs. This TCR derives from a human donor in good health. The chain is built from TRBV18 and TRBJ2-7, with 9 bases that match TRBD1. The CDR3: CASSPGTGPTYEQYF. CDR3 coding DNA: TGTGCCAGCTCACCCGGGACAGGGCCAACCTACGAGCAGTACTTC.